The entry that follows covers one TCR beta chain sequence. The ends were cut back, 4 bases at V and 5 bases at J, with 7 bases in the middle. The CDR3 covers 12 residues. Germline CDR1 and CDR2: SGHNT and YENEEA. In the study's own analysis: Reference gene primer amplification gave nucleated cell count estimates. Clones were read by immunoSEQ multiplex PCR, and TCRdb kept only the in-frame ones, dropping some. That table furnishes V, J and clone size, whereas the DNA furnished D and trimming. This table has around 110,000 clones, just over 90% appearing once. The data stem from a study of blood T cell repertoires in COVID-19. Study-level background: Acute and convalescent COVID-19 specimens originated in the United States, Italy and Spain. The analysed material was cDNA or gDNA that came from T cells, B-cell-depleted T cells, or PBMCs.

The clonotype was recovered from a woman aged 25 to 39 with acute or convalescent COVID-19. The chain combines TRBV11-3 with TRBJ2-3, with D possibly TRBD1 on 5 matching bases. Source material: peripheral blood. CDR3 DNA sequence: TGTGCCAGCAGCTCTGACAGAGATACGCAGTATTTT. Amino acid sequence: CASSSDRDTQYF.